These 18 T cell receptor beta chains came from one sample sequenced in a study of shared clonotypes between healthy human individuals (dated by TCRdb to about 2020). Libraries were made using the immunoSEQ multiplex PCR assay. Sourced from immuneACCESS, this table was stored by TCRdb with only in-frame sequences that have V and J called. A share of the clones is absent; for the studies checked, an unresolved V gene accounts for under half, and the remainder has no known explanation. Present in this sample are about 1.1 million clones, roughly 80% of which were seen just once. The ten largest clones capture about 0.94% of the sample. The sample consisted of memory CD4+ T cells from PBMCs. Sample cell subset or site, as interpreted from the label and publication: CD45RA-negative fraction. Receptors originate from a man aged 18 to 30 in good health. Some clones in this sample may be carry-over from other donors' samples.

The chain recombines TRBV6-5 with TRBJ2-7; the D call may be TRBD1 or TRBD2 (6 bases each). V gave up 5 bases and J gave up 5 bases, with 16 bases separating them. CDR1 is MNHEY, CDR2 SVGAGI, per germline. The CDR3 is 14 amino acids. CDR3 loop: CASSPFFGGHEQYF. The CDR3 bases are TGTGCCAGCAGTCCGTTCTTCGGGGGCCACGAGCAGTACTTC.

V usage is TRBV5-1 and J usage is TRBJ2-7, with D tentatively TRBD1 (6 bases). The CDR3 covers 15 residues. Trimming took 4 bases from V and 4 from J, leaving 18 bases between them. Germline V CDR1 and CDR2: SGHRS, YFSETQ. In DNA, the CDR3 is TGCGCCAGCAGCAGGGACACCACAAAGTGGTACGAGCAGTACTTC. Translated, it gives CASSRDTTKWYEQYF.

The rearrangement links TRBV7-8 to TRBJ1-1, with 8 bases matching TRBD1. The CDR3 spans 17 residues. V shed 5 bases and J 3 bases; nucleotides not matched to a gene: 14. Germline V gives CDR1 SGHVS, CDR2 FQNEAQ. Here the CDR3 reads CASSAQGGVIADTEAFF. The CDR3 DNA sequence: TGTGCCAGCAGCGCACAGGGGGGTGTTATTGCGGACACTGAAGCTTTCTTT.

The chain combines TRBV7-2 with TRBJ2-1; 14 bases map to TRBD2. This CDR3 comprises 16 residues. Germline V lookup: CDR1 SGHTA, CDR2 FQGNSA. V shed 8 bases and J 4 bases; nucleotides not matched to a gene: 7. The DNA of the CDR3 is TGTGCCAGCGCCGGGACTAGCGGGAGAAATTACAATGAGCAGTTCTTC. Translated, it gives CASAGTSGRNYNEQFF.

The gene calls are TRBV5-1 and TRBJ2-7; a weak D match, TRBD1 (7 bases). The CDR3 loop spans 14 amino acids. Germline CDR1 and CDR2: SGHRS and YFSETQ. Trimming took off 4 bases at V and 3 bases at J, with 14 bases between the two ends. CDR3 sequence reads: CASSPLQGGYEQYF. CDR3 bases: TGCGCCAGCAGCCCCCTTCAGGGGGGCTACGAGCAGTACTTC.

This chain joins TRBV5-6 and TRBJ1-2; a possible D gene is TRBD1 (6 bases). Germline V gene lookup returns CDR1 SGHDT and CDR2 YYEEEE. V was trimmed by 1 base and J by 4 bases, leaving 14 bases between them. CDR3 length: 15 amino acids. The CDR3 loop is CASSLRGAGGYGYTF. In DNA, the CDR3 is TGTGCCAGCAGCTTGAGGGGGGCAGGCGGCTATGGCTACACCTTC.

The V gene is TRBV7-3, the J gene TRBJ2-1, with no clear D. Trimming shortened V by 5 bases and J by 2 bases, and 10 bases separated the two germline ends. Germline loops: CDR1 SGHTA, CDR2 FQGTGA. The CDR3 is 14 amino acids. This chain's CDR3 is CASSAEAAYNEQFF. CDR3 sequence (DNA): TGTGCCAGCAGCGCAGAGGCAGCCTACAATGAGCAGTTCTTC.

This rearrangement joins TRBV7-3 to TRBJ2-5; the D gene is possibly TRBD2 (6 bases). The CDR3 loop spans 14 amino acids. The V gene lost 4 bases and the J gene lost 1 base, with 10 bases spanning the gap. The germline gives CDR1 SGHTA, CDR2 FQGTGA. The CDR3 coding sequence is TGTGCCAGCAGCTCCCGACTAGTCCAAGAGACCCAGTACTTC. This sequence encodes CASSSRLVQETQYF.

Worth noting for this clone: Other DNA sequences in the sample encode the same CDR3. The CDR3 reads CASSPPGGRTDTQYF. CDR3 DNA sequence: TGTGCCAGCTCACCACCGGGGGGCCGCACAGATACGCAGTATTTT. This chain uses TRBV18 with TRBJ2-3, with D perhaps matching TRBD1 or TRBD2 (6 bases each). This CDR3 spans 15 amino acids. Germline lookup yields CDR1 KGHSH and CDR2 LQKENI. With 0 bases removed from V and 1 base from J, the gap between germline ends came to 8 bases.

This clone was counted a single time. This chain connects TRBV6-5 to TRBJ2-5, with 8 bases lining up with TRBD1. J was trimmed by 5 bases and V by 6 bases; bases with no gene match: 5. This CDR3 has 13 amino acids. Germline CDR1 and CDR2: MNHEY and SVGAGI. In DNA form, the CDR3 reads TGTGCCAGCAGATGGACAGGGACGGAGACCCAGTACTTC. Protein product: CASRWTGTETQYF.

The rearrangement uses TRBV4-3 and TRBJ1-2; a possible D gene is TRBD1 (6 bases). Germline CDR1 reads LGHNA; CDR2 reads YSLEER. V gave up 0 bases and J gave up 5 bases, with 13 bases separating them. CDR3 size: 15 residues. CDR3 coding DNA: TGCGCCAGCAGCCAAGATTCCGGGGGCTATTATGGCTACACCTTC. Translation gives CASSQDSGGYYGYTF.

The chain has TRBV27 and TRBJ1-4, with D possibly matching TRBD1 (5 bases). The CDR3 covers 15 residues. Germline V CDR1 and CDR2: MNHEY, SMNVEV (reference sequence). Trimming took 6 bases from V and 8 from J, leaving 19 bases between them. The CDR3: CASRSTGAAMEKLFF. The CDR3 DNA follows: TGTGCCAGCAGGTCGACCGGGGCAGCCATGGAAAAACTGTTTTTT.

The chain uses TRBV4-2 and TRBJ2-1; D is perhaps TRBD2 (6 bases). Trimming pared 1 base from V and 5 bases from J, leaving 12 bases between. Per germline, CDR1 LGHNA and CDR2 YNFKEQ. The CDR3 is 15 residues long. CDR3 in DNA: TGTGCCAGCAGCCAAGCGAGCGGGTTAAACAATGAGCAGTTCTTC. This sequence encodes CASSQASGLNNEQFF.

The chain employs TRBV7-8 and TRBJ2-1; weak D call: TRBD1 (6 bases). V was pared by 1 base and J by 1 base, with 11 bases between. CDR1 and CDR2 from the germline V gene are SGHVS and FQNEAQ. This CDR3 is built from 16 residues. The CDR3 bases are TGTGCCAGCAGCTTAGGGTGGGGGCGGTCCTACAATGAGCAGTTCTTC. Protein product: CASSLGWGRSYNEQFF.

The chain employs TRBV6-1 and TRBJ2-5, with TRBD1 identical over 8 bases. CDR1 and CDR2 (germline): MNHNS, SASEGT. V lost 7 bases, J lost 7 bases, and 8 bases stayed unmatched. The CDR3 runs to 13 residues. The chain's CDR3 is CASTGTGLGTQYF. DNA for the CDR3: TGTGCCAGCACCGGGACAGGCCTGGGGACCCAGTACTTC.

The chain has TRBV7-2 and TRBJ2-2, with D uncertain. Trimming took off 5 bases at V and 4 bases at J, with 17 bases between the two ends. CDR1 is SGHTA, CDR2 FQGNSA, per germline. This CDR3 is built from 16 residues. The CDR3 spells CASSPHPVGSTGELFF. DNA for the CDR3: TGTGCCAGCAGCCCCCACCCCGTGGGTTCCACCGGGGAGCTGTTTTTT.

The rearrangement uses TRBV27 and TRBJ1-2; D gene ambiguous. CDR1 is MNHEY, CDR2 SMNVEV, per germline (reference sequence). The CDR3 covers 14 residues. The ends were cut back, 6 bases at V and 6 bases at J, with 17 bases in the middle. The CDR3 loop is CASSLAARGHGYTF. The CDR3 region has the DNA TGTGCCAGCAGCCTAGCGGCCAGAGGGCATGGCTACACCTTC.

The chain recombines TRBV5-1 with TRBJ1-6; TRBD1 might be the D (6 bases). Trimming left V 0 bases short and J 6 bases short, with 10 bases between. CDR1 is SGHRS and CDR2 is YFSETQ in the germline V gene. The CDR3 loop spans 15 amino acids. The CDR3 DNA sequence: TGCGCCAGCAGCTTGGCCTGGACAGCTAATTCACCCCTCCACTTT. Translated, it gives CASSLAWTANSPLHF.